This TCR beta chain was captured by sequencing in a study of cytomegalovirus exposure and HLA in healthy donors. Study-level results: Among TCR beta chains of equal frequency, HLA-associated ones were more clonally expanded in a later analysis. Some TCR beta chains (roughly 160 of them) were listed as cytomegalovirus-associated. Among the most significant clusters, several appeared linked to common viral pathogens in a later analysis. In terms of immune exposure information, only CMV serostatus was available.

This clone was seen a single time. Its specificity is unknown. The PCR was carried out with 60 Vbeta primers and 13 Jbeta primers. Some clones are missing from TCRdb's copy, which holds only in-frame ones; the method was immunoSEQ multiplex PCR. This sample yields fewer than 150,000 clones, of which roughly 80% are seen a single time; less than 1.5% belongs to the top ten. Germline CDR1 reads LNHDA; CDR2 reads SQIVND (reference sequence). V shed 3 bases and J 3 bases; nucleotides not matched to a gene: 4. The CDR3 is made up of 15 amino acids. Sequenced: PBMCs. This clonotype originated in a female donor in good health and CMV-seronegative. The chain joins TRBV19 to TRBJ1-5, with TRBD1 matching 8 bases. The CDR3: CASSIGTGVNQPQHF. The CDR3 nucleotides are TGTGCCAGTAGTATCGGGACAGGCGTCAATCAGCCCCAGCATTTT.